This TCR beta chain is drawn from a study of CD8+ T cells in alopecia areata. This clone was detected a few times. V was trimmed by 3 bases and J by 2 bases, leaving 10 bases between them. There are 14 residues in the CDR3. CDR1 is SGHTA, CDR2 FQGNSA, per germline. Treatment defined: oral pan-JAK inhibitor, 5-10 mg twice daily. After isolation, RNA underwent reverse transcription to generate cDNA as the sequencing template. Some clones are missing from TCRdb's copy, which holds only in-frame ones; the method was immunoSEQ multiplex PCR. This table holds about 200,000 clones, around two fifths found once.

The clonotype comes from a human donor with alopecia areata. The chain is built from TRBV7-2 and TRBJ1-1; D is unclear. The sequenced sample was CD4+ T cells sorted from blood, obtained at approximately week 30, from a patient treated with tofacitinib. CDR3 protein: CASSLVGINTEAFF. The CDR3 DNA reads TGTGCCAGCAGCTTGGTCGGGATCAACACTGAAGCTTTCTTT.